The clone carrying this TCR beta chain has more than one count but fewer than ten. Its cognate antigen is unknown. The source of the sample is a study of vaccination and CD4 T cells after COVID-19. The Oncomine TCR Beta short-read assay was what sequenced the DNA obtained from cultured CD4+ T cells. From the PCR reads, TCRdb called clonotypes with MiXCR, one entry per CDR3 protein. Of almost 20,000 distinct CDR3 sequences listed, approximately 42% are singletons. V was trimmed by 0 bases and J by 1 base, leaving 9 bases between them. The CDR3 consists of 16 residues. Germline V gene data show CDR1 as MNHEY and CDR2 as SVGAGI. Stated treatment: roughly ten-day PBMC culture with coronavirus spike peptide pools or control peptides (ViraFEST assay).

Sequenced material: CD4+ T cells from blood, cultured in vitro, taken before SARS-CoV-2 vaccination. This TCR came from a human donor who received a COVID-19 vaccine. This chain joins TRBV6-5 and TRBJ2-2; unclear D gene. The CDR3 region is CASSYSSGMNTGELFF. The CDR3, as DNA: TGTGCCAGCAGTTACTCCTCTGGGATGAACACCGGGGAGCTGTTTTTT.